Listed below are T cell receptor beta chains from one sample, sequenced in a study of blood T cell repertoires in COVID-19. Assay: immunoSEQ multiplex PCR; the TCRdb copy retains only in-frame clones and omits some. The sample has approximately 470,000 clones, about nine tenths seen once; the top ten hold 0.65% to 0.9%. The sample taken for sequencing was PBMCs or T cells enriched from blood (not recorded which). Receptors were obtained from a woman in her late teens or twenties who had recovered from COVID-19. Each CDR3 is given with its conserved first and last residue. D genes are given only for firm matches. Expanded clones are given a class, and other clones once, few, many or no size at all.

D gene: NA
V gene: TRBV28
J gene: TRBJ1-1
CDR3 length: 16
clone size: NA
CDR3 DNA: TGTGCCAGCATTAAATCCCAGGGCTCGGGTAGCACTGAAGCTTTCTTT
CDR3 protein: CASIKSQGSGSTEAFF

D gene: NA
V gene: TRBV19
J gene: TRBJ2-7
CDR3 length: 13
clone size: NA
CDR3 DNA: TGTGCCAGTAGTATCGCCGGAGCCTACGAGCAGTACTTC
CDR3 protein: CASSIAGAYEQYF

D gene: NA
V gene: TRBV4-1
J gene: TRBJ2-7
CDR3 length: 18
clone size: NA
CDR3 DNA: TGCGCCAGCAGCCAAGGAGCCGCAGGGGCGCTCCTCTTTGGCGAGCAGTACTTC
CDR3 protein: CASSQGAAGALLFGEQYF

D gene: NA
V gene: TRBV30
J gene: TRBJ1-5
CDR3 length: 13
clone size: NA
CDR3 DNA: TGTGCCTGGAGTGGGGAGGCCAGCGGGCCCCAGCATTTT
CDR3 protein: CAWSGEASGPQHF

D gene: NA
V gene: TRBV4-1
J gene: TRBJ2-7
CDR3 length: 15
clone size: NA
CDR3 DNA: TGCGCCAGCAGCCCCACCGGGACTTCTCGGCCGGAGCAGTACTTC
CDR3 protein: CASSPTGTSRPEQYF

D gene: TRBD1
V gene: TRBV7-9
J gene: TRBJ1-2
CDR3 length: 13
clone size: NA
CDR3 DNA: TGTGCCAGCAGCACCAGGGACAGGGAGGGCTACACCTTC
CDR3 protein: CASSTRDREGYTF

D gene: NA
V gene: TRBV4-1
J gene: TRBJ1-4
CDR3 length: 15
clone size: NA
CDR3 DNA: TGCGCCAGCAGCCACTCATATACCCTAAATGAAAAACTGTTTTTT
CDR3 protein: CASSHSYTLNEKLFF

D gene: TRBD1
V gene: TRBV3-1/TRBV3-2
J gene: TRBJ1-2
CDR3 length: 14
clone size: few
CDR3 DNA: TGTGCCAGCAGCCAAGGACAGGGAGCGAGCGGCTACACCTTC
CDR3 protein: CASSQGQGASGYTF

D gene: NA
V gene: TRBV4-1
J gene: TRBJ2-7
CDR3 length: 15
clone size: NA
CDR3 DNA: TGCGCCAGCAGCCAGTCCAGGGGTGGGACCTACGAGCAGTACTTC
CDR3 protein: CASSQSRGGTYEQYF

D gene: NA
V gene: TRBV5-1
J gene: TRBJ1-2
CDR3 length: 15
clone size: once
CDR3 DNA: TGCGCCAGCAGCTTGGGCGCAGGGGTGAACTATGGCTACACCTTC
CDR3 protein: CASSLGAGVNYGYTF

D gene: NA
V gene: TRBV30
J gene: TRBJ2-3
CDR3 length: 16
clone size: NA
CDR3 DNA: TGTGCCTGGAGACTAGTCACTCCGGGGGGCGCAGATACGCAGTATTTT
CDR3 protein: CAWRLVTPGGADTQYF

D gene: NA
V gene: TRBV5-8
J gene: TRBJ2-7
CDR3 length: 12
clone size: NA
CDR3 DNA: TGTGCCAGCAGCTTCCCCCCTCGCGAGCAGTACTTC
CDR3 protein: CASSFPPREQYF

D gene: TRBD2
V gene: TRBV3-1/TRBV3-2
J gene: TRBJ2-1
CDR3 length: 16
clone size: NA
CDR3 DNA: TGTGCCAGCAGCCCCATCGTACAGACTAGCGGGGGGGAGCAGTTCTTC
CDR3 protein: CASSPIVQTSGGEQFF

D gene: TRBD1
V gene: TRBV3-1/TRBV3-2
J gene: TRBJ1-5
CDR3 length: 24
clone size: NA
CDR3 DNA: TGTGCCAGCAGCCAAGATTGGAAAGACAGGGCGTTAGGTTGGGTATTGTTTGATCGTCAGCCCCAGCATTTT
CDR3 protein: CASSQDWKDRALGWVLFDRQPQHF

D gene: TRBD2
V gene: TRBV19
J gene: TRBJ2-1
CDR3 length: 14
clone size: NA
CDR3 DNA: TGTGCCGCCTCACAATACGGGGGGGATAATGAGCAGTTCTTC
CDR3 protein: CAASQYGGDNEQFF

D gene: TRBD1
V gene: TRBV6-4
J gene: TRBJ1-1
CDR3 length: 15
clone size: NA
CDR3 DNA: TGTGCCAGCAGTGACGATCGGCAGGGGGTTAGTGAAGCTTTCTTT
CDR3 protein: CASSDDRQGVSEAFF

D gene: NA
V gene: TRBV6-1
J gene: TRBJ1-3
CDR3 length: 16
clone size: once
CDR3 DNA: TGTGCCAGCAGAGAAAATCGTCGGGGGGCTGGAAACACCATATATTTT
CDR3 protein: CASRENRRGAGNTIYF

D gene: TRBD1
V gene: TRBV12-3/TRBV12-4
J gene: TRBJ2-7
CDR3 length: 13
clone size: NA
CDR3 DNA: TGTGCCAGCAGTCGGGACAGCCACTACGAGCAGTACTTC
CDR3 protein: CASSRDSHYEQYF

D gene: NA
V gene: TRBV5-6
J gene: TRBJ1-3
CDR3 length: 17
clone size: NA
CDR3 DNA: TGTGCCAGCAGCTTTTTGGGAGGAACAGGCTCTGGAAACACCATATATTTT
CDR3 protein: CASSFLGGTGSGNTIYF

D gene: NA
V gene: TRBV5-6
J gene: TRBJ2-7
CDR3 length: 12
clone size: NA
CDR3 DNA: TGTGCCAGCAGCCCGGGGGACTACGAGCAGTACTTC
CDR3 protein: CASSPGDYEQYF

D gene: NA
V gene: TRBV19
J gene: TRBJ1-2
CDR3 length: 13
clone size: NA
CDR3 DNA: TGTGCCAGTAGGCAGGGTGGAGGGTATGGCTACACCTTC
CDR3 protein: CASRQGGGYGYTF

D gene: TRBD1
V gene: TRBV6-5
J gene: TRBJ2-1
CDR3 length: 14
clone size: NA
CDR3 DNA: TGTGCCAGCGCGAGGGGGCGCGAGTGGAATGAGCAGTTCTTC
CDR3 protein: CASARGREWNEQFF

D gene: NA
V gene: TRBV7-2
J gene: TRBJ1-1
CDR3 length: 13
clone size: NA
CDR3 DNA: TGTGCCAGCAGCGTACAGGGAAGCACTGAAGCTTTCTTT
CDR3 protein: CASSVQGSTEAFF

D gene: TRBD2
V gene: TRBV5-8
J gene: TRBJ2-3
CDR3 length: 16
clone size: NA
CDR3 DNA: TGTGCCAGCAGCTCGATGGGTGCGGGGGGAACAGATACGCAGTATTTT
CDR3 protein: CASSSMGAGGTDTQYF

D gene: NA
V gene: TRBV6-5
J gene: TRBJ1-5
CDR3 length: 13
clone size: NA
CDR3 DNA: TGTGCCAGCATTAGTAGGGAGGGGCAGCCCCAGCATTTT
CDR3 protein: CASISREGQPQHF

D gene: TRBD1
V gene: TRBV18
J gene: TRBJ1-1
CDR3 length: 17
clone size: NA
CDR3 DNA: TGTGCCAGCTCACAATCCGGGACAGGGTTTGGGGCGACTGAAGCTTTCTTT
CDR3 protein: CASSQSGTGFGATEAFF

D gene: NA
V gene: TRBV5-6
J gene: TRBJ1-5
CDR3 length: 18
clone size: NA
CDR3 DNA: TGTGCCAGCAGCTCCCGTCGGAGTGCAGGGCTAATCAATCAGCCCCAGCATTTT
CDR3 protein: CASSSRRSAGLINQPQHF

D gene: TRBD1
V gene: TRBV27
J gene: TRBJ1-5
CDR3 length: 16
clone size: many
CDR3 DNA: TGTGCCAGCAGCCGCCGGACAGGGCCCTCGATTCAGCCCCAGCATTTT
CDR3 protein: CASSRRTGPSIQPQHF

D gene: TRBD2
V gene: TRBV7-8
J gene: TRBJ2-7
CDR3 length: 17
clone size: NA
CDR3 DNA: TGTGCCAGCAGCCAGGAACTAGCGGTCCGCACCTCCTACGAGCAGTACTTC
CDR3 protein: CASSQELAVRTSYEQYF

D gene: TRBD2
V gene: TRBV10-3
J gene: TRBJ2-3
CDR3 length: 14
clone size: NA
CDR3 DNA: TGTGCCACTGGAGCGGGGGGCGGCACAGATACGCAGTATTTT
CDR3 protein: CATGAGGGTDTQYF

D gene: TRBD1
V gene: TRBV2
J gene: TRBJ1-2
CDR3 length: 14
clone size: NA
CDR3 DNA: TGTGCCAGCAGTCGACAGGGACAGGGGACAGGCTACACCTTC
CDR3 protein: CASSRQGQGTGYTF

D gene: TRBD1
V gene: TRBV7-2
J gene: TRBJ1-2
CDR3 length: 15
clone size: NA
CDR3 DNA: TGTGCCAGCAGCGTTTACCAGGGGGGTTGGTATGGCTACACCTTC
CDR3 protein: CASSVYQGGWYGYTF

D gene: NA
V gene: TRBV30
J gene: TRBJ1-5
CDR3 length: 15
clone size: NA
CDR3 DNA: TGTGCCTGGAGTCATGACGGACTCCCCAATCAGCCCCAGCATTTT
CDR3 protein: CAWSHDGLPNQPQHF

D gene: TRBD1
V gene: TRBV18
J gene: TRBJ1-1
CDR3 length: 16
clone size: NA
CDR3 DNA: TGTGCCAGCTCGCCTCGGGGTATCACAGGGGACACTGAAGCTTTCTTT
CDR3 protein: CASSPRGITGDTEAFF

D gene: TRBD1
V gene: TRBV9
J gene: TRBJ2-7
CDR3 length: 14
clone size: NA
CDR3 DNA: TGTGCCAGCAGCTCGGGGACAGGAGGCTACGAGCAGTACTTC
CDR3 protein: CASSSGTGGYEQYF

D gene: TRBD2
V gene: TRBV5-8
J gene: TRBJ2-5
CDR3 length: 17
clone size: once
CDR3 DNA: TGTGCCAGCAGCTCCTTACTAGCGGGGGGGAGACAAGAGACCCAGTACTTC
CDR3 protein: CASSSLLAGGRQETQYF

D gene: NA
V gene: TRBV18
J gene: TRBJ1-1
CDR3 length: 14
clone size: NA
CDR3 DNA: TGTGCCAGCTCACCTGAGGGACAAAACACTGAAGCTTTCTTT
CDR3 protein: CASSPEGQNTEAFF

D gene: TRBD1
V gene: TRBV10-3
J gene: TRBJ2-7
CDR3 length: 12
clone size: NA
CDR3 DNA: TGTGCCACGCGGACAGGGACCTACGAGCAGTACTTC
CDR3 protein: CATRTGTYEQYF

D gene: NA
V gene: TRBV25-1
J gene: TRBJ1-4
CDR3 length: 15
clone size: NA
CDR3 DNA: TGTGCCAGCAGTGAATCAAGCGGGGTGGAGGAAAAACTGTTTTTT
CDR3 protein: CASSESSGVEEKLFF

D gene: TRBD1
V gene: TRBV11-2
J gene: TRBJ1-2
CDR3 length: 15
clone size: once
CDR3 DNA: TGTGCCAGCAGCTTAGGAACAGGGGGCTTGGATGGCTACACCTTC
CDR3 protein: CASSLGTGGLDGYTF

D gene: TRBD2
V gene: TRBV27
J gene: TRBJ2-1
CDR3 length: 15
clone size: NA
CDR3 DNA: TGTGCCAGCACCGCACTAGCGGGGGTGGGCAATGAGCAGTTCTTC
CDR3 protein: CASTALAGVGNEQFF

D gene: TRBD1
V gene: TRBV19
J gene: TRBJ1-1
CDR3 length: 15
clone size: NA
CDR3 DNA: TGTGCCAGTAGTGCTAAACGGGACAGGGTCACTGAAGCTTTCTTT
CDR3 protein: CASSAKRDRVTEAFF

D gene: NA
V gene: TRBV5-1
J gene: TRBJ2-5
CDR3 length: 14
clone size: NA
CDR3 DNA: TGCGCCAGCAGCCTATTAGCGGCTCAAGAGACCCAGTACTTC
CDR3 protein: CASSLLAAQETQYF

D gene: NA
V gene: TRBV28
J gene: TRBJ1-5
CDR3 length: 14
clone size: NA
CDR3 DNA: TGTGCCAGCAGAGGAGGGGGGGGCAATCAGCCCCAGCATTTT
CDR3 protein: CASRGGGGNQPQHF

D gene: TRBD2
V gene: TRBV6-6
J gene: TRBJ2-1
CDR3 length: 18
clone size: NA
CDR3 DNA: TGTGCCAGCAGTCCCGAATCATTTAGCGGGGGCTCCTACAATGAGCAGTTCTTC
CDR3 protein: CASSPESFSGGSYNEQFF

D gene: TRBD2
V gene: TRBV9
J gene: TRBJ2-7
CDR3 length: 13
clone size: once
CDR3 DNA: TGTGCCAGCAGGGCCGGGGGGTTCTACGAGCAGTACTTC
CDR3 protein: CASRAGGFYEQYF

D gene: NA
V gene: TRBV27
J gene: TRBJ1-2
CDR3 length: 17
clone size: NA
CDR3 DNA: TGTGCCAGCGGAACCCTATTCGACAGTTCACTTAACTATGGCTACACCTTC
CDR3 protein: CASGTLFDSSLNYGYTF

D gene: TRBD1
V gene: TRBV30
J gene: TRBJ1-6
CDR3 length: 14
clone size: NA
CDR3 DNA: TGTGCCTCCCTCGGGACAGGGCATAATTCACCCCTCCACTTT
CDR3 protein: CASLGTGHNSPLHF

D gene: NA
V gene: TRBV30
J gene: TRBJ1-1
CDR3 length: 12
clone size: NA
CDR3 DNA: TGTGCCTGGAAGAAGGGGTTAGGGGAAGCTTTCTTT
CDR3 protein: CAWKKGLGEAFF

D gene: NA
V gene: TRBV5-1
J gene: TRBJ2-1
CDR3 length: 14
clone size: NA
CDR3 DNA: TGCGCCAGCAGCCCGGCAGGGAACTACAATGAGCAGTTCTTC
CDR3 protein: CASSPAGNYNEQFF

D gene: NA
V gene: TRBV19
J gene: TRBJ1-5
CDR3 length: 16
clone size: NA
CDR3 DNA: TGTGCCAGTAGTATAAACGCAGGGCCGAGCAATCAGCCCCAGCATTTT
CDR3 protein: CASSINAGPSNQPQHF

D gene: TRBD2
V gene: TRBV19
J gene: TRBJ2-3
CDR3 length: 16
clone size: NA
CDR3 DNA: TGTGCCAGCGGAACCGGGACTAGCGGTCCCGCAGATACGCAGTATTTT
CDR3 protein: CASGTGTSGPADTQYF

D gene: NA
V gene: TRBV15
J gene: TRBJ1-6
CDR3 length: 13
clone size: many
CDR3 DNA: TGTGCCACCAGCAGAGCCAATAATTCACCCCTCCACTTT
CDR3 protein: CATSRANNSPLHF

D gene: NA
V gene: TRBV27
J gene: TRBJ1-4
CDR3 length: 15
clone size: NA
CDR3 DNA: TGTGCCAGCAGTTTGTCGATCAGGACAAATGAAAAACTGTTTTTT
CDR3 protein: CASSLSIRTNEKLFF

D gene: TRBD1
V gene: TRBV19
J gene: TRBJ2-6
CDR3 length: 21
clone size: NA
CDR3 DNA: TGTGCCAGTAGTATAGATGGGCGCCCGGACAGGATCCTCTCTGGGGCCAACGTCCTGACTTTC
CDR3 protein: CASSIDGRPDRILSGANVLTF

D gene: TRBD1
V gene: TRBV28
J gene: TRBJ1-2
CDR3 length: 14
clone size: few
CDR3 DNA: TGTGCCAGCAGTCGGGGGGGACAGGGAAACGGCTACACCTTC
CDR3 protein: CASSRGGQGNGYTF

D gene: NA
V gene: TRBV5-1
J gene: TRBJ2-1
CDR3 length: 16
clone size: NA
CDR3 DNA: TGCGCCAGCAGCTTGAGTGAGGGGGGGCCGGGGAATGAGCAGTTCTTC
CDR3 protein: CASSLSEGGPGNEQFF